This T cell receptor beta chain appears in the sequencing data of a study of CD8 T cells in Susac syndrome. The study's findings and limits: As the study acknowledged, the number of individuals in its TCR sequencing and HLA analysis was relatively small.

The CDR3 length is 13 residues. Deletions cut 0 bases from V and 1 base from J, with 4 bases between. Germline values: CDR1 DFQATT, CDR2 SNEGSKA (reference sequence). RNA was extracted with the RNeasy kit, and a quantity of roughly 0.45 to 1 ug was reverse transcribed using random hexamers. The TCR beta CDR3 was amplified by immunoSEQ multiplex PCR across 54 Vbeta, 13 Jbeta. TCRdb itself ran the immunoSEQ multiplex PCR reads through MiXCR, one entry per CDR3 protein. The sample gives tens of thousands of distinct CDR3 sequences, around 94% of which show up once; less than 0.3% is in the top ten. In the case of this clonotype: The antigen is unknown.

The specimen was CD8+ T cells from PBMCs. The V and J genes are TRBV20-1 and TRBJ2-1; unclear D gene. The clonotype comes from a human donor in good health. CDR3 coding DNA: TGCAGTGCTAGAGACGTTTCCTACAATGAGCAGTTCTTC. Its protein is CSARDVSYNEQFF.